This T cell receptor (beta chain) was sequenced during a study of OX40 agonist ivuxolimab in advanced cancers. Profiling relied on immunoSEQ multiplex PCR, and the TCRdb table lists in-frame clones only, not all of them. This table holds about 53,000 clones, approximately 81% found once. This CDR3 region has 15 residues. The germline V gene encodes CDR1 SGHVS and CDR2 FNYEAQ. The ends were cut back, 0 bases at V and 4 bases at J, with 12 bases in the middle. The chain couples TRBV7-6 to TRBJ2-5, with a weak D call TRBD1 (6 bases). Specimen: CD4+ or CD8+ T cells sorted from blood, collected in a trial of the OX40 agonist ivuxolimab. This clonotype was sampled from an adult with an advanced solid tumor such as melanoma, head and neck, liver or kidney cancer. CDR3 protein: CASSLAAGVSETQYF. CDR3 nucleotide sequence: TGTGCCAGCAGCTTAGCTGCAGGGGTCTCAGAGACCCAGTACTTC.